This T cell receptor beta chain was documented in a study of blood T cell repertoires in COVID-19. Study-level information: Material from acute and convalescent COVID-19 was sourced from the United States, Italy and Spain. The cDNA or gDNA used as material had been derived from T cells, B-cell-depleted T cells, or PBMCs.

As handled by the study authors: Reference gene primer amplification gave nucleated cell count estimates. Data came from immunoSEQ multiplex PCR; TCRdb stores just in-frame clones and leaves some out. The V and J calls and clone size were taken over from that table, and D and trimming were inferred from the DNA. The sample has approximately 63,000 clones, about 70% seen once. V shed 2 bases and J 2 bases; nucleotides not matched to a gene: 3. The CDR3 is 15 residues long. CDR1 and CDR2 (germline): LGHDT, YNNKEL (reference sequence). The chain joins TRBV3-1 (or the pseudogene TRBV3-2) to TRBJ2-1, with TRBD2 identical over 7 bases. Specimen: peripheral blood. The receptor comes from a woman older than 75 with acute or convalescent COVID-19. CDR3 protein: CASSQLSGTYNEQFF. CDR3 nucleotide sequence: TGTGCCAGCAGCCAATTAAGCGGGACCTACAATGAGCAGTTCTTC.